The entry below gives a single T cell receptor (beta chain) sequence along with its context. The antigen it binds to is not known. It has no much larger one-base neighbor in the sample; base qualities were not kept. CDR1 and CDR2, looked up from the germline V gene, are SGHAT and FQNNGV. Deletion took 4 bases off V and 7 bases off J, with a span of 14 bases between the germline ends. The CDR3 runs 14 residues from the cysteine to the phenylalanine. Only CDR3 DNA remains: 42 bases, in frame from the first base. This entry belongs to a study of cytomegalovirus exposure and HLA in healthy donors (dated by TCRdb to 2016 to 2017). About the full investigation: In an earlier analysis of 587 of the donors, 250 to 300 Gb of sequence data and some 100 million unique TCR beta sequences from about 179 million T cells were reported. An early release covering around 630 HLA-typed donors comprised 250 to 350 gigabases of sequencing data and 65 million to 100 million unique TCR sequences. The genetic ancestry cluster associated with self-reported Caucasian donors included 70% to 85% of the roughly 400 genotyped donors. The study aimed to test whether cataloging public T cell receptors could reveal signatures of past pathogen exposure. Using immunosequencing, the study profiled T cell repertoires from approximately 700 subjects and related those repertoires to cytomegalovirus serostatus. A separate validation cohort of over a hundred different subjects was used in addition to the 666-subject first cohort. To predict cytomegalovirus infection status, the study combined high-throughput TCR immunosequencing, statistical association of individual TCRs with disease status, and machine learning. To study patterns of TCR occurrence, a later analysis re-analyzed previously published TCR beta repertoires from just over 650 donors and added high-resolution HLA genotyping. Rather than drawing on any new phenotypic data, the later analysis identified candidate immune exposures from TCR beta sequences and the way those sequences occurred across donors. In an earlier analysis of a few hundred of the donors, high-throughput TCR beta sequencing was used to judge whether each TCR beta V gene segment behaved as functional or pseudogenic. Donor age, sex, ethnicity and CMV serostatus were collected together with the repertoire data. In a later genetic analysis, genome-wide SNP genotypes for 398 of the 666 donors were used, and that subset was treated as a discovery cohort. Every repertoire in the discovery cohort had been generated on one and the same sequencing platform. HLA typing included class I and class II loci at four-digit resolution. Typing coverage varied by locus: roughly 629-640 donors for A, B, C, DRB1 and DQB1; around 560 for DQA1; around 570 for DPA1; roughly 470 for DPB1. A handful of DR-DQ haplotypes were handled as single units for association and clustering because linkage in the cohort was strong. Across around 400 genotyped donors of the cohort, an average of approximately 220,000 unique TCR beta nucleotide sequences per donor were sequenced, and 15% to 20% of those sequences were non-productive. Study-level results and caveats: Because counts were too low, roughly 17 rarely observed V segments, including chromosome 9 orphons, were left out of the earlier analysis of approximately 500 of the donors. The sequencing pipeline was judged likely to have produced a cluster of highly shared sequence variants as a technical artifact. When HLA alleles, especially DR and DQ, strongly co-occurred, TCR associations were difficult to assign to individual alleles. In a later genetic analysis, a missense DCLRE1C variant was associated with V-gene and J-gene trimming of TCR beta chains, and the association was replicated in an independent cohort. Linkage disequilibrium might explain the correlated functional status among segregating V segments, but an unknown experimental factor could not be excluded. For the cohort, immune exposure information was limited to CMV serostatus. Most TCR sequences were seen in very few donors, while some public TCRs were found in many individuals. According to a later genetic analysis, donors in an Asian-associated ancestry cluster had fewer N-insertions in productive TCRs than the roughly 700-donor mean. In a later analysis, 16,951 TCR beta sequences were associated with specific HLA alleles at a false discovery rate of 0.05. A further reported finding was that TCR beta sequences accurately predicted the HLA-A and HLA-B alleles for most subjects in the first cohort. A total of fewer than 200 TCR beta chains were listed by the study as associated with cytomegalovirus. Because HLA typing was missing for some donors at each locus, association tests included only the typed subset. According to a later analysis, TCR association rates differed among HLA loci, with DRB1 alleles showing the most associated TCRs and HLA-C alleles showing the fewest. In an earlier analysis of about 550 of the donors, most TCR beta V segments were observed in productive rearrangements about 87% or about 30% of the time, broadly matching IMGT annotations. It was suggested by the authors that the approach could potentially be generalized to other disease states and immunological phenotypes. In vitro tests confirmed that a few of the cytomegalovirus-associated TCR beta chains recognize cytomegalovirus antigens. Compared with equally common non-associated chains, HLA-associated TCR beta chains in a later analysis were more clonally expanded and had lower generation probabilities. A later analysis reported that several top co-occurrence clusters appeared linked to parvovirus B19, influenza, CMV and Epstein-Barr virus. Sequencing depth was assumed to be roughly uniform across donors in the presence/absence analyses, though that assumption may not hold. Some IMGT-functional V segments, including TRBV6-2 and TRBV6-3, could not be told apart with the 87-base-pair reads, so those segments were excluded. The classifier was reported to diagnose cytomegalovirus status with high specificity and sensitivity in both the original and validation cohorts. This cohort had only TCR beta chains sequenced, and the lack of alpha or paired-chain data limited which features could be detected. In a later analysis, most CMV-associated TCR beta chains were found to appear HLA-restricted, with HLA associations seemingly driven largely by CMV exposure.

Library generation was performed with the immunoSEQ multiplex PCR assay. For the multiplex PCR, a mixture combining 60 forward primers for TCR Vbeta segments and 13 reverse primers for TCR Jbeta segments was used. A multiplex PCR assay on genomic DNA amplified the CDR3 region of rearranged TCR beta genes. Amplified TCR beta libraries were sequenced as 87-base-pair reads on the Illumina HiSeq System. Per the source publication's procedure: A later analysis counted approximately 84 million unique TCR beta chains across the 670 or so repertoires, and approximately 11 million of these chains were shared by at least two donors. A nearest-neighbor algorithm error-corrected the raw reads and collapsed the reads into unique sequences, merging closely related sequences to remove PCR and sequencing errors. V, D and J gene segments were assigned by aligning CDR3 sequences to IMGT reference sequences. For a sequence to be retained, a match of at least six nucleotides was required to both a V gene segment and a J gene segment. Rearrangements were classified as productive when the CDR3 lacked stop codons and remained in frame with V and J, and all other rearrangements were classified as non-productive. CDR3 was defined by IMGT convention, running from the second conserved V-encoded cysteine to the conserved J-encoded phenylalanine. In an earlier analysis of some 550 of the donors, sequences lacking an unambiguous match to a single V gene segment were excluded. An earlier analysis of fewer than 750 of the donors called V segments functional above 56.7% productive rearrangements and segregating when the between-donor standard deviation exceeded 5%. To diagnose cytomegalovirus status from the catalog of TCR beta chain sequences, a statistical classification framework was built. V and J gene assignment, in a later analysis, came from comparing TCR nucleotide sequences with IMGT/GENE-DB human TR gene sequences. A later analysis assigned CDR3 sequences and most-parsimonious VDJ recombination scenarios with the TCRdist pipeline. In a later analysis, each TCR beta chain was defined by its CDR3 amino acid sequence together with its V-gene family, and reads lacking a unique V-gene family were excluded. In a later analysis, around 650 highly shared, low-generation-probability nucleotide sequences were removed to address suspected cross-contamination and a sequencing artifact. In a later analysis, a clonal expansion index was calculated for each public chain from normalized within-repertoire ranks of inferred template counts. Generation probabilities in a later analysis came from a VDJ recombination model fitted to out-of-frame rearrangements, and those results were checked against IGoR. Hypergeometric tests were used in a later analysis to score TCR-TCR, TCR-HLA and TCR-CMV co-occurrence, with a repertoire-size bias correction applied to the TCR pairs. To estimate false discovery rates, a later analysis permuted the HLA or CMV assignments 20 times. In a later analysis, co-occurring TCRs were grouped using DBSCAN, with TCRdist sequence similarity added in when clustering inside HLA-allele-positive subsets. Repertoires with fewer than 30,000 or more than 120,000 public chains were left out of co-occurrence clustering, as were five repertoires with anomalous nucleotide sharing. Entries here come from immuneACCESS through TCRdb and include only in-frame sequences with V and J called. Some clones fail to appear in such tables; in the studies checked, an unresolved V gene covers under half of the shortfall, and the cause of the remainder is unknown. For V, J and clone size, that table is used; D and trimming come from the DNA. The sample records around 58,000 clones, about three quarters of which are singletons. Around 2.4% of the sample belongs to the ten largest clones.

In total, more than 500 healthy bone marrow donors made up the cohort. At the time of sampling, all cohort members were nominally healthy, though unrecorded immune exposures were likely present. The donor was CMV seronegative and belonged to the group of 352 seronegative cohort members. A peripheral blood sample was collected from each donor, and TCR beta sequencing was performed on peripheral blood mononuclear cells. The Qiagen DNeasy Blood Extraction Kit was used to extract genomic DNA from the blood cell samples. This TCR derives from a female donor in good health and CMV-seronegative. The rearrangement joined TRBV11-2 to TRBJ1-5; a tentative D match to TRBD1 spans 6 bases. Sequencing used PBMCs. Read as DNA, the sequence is TGTGCCAGCAGCTCCTCAGGGGTCTCCCAGCCCCAGCATTTT. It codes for CASSSSGVSQPQHF.